This T cell receptor (beta chain) was identified during a study of shared clonotypes between healthy human individuals. The wider study: Serving as donors were two women and a few men, whose ages spanned 18 to 49. General study points: The researchers took only blood, and tissue repertoires probably look different.

There are 16 residues in the CDR3. V was pared by 5 bases and J by 7 bases, with 13 bases of the junction left unmatched. Germline CDR1 LNHDA, CDR2 SQIVND (reference sequence). Generated by immunoSEQ multiplex PCR, the TCRdb table keeps only in-frame clones and is missing some. The sample lists hundreds of thousands of clones, roughly 72% occurring once. This clone showed up many times. The target antigen is unknown. Other DNA variants within this sample encode the same CDR3. Those who donated were healthy HIV-negative adults, with no recent acute infections or vaccinations reported. All donors were Caucasian adults living in Nashville, Tennessee.

The J gene is TRBJ1-2, the V gene TRBV19; 10 bases align to TRBD1. This TCR was recovered from a woman in her forties in good health. Some clones in this sample may be carry-over from other donors' samples. Sequencing was carried out using PBMCs. The CDR3 DNA is TGTGCCAGTAGTCCCCCTCCCGGGACAGGGGACTTTGGCTACACCTTC. This translates into CASSPPPGTGDFGYTF.